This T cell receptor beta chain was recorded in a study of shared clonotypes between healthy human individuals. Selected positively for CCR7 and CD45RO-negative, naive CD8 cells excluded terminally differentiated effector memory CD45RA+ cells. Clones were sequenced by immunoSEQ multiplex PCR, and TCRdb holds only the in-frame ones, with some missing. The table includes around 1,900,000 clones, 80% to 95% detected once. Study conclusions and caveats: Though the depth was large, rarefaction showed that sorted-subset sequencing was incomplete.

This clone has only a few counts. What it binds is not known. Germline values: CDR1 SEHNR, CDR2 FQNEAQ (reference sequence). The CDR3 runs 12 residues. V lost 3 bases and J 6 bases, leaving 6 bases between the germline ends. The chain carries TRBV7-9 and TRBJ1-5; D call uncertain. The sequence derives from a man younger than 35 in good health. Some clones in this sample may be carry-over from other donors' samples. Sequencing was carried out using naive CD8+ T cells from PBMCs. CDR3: CASSLGFQPQHF. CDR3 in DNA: TGTGCCAGCAGCTTGGGTTTTCAGCCCCAGCATTTT. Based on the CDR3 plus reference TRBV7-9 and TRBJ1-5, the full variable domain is DTGVSQNPRHKITKRGQNVTFRCDPISEHNRLYWYRQTLGQGPEFLTYFQNEAQLEKSRLLSDRFSAERPKGSFSTLEIQRTEQGDSAMYLCASSLGFQPQHFGDGTRLSIL.